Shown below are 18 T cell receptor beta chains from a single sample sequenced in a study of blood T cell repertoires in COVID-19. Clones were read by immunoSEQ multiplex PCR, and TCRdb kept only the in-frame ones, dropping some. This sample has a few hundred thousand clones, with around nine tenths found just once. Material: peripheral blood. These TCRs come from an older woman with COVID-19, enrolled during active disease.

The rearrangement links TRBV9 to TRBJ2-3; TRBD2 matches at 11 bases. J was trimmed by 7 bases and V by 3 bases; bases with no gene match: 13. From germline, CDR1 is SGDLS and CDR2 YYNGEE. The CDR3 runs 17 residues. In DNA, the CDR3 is TGTGCCAGCAGCGCCCAGGATAGCGGGAGGGCCCTCTATACGCAGTATTTT. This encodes CASSAQDSGRALYTQYF.

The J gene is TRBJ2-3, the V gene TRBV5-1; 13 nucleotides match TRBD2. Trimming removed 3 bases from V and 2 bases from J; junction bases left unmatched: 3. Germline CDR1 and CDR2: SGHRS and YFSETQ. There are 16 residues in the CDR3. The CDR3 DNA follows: TGCGCCAGCAGCTCGGGACTAGCGGGAATCACAGATACGCAGTATTTT. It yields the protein CASSSGLAGITDTQYF.

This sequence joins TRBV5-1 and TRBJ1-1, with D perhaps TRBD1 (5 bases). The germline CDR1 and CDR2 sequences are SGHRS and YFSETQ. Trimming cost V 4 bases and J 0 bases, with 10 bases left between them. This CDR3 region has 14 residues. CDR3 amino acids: CASSLDNMNTEAFF. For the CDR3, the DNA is TGCGCCAGCAGCCTGGACAACATGAACACTGAAGCTTTCTTT. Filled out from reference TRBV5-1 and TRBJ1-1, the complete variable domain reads KAGVTQTPRYLIKTRGQQVTLSCSPISGHRSVSWYQQTPGQGLQFLFEYFSETQRNKGNFPGRFSGRQFSNSRSEMNVSTLELGDSALYLCASSLDNMNTEAFFGQGTRLTVV.

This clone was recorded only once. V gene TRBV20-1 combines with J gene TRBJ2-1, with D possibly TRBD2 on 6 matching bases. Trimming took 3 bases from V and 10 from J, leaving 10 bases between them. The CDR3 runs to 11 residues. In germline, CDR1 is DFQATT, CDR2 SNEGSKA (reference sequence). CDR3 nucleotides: TGCAGTGCTAGTAGGAGGGACGAGCAGTTCTTC. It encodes CSASRRDEQFF.

The CDR3 coding sequence is TGTGCCAGTTGGGACAGGAACTATGGCTACACCTTC. It yields the protein CASWDRNYGYTF. The chain uses TRBV19 and TRBJ1-2; TRBD1 aligns across 8 bases. The CDR3 runs to 12 residues. CDR1 and CDR2 (germline): LNHDA, SQIVND (reference sequence). V shed 8 bases and J 2 bases; nucleotides not matched to a gene: 1. The variable domain in full, with the rest retrieved from reference TRBV19 and TRBJ1-2, is DGGITQSPKYLFRKEGQNVTLSCEQNLNHDAMYWYRQDPGQGLRLIYYSQIVNDFQKGDIAEGYSVSREKKESFPLTVTSAQKNPTAFYLCASWDRNYGYTFGSGTRLTVV.

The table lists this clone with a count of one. The CDR3 loop is CASDSSRRFEKLFF. The CDR3 DNA sequence: TGTGCCAGTGACTCAAGTAGGAGGTTTGAAAAACTGTTTTTT. The chain is built from TRBV19 and TRBJ1-4; D uncertain. The length of the CDR3 is 14 residues. Germline V gene data show CDR1 as LNHDA and CDR2 as SQIVND (reference sequence). Trimming took off 8 bases at V and 7 bases at J, with 17 bases between the two ends.

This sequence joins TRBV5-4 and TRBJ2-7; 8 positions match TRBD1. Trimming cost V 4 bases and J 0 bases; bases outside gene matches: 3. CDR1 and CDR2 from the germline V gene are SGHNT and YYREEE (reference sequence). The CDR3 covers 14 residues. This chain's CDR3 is CASSPGQGSYEQYF. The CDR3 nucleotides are TGTGCCAGCAGCCCAGGACAGGGCTCCTACGAGCAGTACTTC.

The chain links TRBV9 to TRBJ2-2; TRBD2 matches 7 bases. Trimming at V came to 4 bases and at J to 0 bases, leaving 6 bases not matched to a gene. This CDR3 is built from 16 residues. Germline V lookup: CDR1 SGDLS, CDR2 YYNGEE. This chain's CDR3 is CASSRSSGPNTGELFF. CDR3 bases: TGTGCCAGCAGCAGGTCTAGCGGACCGAACACCGGGGAGCTGTTTTTT.

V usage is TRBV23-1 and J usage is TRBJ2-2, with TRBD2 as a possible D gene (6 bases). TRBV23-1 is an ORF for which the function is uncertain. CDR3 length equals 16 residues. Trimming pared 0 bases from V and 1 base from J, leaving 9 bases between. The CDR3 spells CASSQSGGVNTGELFF. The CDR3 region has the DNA TGCGCCAGCAGTCAATCGGGCGGGGTGAACACCGGGGAGCTGTTTTTT.

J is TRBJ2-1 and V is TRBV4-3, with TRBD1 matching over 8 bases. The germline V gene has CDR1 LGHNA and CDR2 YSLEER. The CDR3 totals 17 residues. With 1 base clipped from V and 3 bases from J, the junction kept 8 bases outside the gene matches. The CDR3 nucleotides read TGCGCCAGCAGCCAAGGACACGGGACAGGCAACTACAATGAGCAGTTCTTC. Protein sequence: CASSQGHGTGNYNEQFF.

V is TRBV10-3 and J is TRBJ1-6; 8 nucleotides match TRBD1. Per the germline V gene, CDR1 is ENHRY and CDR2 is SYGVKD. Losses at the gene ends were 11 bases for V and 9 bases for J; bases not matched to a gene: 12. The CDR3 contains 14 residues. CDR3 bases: TGTGCCCCAGCATGGGGACAGGCTGCTTCACCCCTCCACTTT. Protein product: CAPAWGQAASPLHF.

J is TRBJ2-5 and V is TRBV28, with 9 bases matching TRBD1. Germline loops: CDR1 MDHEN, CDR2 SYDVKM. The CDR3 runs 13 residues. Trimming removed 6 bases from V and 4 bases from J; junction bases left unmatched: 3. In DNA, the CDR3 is TGTGCCAGCAGAACAGGGGGCCGAGAGACCCAGTACTTC. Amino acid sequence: CASRTGGRETQYF.

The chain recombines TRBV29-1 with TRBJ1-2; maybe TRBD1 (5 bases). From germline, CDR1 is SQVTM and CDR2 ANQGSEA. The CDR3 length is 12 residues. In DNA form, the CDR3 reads TGCAGTTCCAGGGCGGGAAACTATGGCTACACCTTC. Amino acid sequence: CSSRAGNYGYTF.

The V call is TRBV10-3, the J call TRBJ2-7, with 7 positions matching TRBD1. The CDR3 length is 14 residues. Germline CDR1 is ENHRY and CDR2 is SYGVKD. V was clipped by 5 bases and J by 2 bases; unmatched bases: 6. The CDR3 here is CAISTGEIAYEQYF. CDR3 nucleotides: TGTGCCATCAGTACAGGGGAAATTGCCTACGAGCAGTACTTC.

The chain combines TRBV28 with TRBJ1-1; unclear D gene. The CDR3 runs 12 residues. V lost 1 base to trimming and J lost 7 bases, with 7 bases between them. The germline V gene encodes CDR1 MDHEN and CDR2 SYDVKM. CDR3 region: CASSLYDYEAFF. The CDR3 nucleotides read TGTGCCAGCAGTTTATATGACTATGAAGCTTTCTTT.

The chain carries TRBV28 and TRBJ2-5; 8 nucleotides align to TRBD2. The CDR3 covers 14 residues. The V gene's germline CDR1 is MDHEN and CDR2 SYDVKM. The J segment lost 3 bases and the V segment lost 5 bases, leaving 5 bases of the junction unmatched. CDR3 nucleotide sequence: TGTGCCAGCAGTGTAGCGGGAACGGAAGAGACCCAGTACTTC. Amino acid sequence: CASSVAGTEETQYF. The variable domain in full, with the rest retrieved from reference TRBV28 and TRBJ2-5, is DVKVTQSSRYLVKRTGEKVFLECVQDMDHENMFWYRQDPGLGLRLIYFSYDVKMKEKGDIPEGYSVSREKKERFSLILESASTNQTSMYLCASSVAGTEETQYFGPGTRLLVL.

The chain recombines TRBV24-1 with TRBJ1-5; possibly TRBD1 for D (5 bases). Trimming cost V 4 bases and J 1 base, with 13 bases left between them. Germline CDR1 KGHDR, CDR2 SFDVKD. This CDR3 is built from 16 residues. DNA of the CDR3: TGTGCCACCAGTGACCCAGTGGGGGGGAGCAATCAGCCCCAGCATTTT. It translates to CATSDPVGGSNQPQHF.

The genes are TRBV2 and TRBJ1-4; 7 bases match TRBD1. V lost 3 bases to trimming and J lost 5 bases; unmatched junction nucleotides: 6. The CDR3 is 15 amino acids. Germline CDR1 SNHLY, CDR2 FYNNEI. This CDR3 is CASSELRGRNEKLFF. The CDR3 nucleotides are TGTGCCAGCAGTGAGTTGAGGGGGCGGAATGAAAAACTGTTTTTT.